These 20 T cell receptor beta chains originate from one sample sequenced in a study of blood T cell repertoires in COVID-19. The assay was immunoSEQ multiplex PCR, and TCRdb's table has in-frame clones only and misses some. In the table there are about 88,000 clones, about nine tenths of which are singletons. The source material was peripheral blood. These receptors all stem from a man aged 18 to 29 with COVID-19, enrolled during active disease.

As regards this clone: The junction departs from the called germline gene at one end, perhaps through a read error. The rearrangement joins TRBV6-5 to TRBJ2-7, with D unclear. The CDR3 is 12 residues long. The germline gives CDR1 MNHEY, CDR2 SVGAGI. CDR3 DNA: TGTGCCAGCAGTAACTCGAACGGCGAGCAGTACTTC. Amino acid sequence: CASSNSNGEQYF.

CDR3 amino acids: CASSPSGDTDTQYF. In DNA form, the CDR3 reads TGTGCCAGCAGTCCCTCAGGGGACACAGATACGCAGTATTTT. This chain connects TRBV6-4 to TRBJ2-3, with TRBD1 as a possible D gene (6 bases). Trimming stripped 5 bases from V and 2 bases from J, with 11 bases between. The germline V gene encodes CDR1 MRHNA and CDR2 SNTAGT. This CDR3 has 14 residues.

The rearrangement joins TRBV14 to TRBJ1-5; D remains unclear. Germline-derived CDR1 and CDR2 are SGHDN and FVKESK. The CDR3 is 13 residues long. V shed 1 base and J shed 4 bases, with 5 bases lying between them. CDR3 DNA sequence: TGTGCCAGCAGCCAAGGTCTAAATCAGCCCCAGCATTTT. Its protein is CASSQGLNQPQHF.

DNA of the CDR3: TGTGCCAGCAGGGGGCCGGGACTAGCGGGAGATGGAAGAGAGACCCAGTACTTC. Its protein product is CASRGPGLAGDGRETQYF. This chain joins TRBV28 and TRBJ2-5, with 14 bases identical to TRBD2. The CDR3 is made up of 18 amino acids. V dropped 6 bases and J dropped 4; count of bases not matched to a gene: 13. CDR1 is MDHEN and CDR2 is SYDVKM in the germline V gene.

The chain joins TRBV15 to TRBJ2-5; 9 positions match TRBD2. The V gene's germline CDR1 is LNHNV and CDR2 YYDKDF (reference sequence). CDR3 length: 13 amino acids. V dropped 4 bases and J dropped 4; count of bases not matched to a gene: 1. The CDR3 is CATSILAGETQYF. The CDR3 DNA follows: TGTGCCACCAGCATACTAGCGGGAGAGACCCAGTACTTC.

CDR3 DNA sequence: TGTGCCAGCAGCTTAGTTGGTAGCGGGAACTACGAGCAGTACTTC. Translation: CASSLVGSGNYEQYF. J is TRBJ2-7 and V is TRBV7-2, with 8 nucleotides matching TRBD2. J was trimmed by 3 bases and V by 1 base; bases with no gene match: 5. This CDR3 has 15 residues. Germline V gives CDR1 SGHTA, CDR2 FQGNSA.

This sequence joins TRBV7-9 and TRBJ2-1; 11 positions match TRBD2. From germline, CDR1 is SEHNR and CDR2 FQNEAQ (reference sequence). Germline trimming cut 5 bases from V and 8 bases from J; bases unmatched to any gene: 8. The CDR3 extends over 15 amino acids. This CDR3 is CASSPTSGSGYEQFF. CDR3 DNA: TGTGCCAGCAGCCCTACTAGCGGGAGCGGCTATGAGCAGTTCTTC.

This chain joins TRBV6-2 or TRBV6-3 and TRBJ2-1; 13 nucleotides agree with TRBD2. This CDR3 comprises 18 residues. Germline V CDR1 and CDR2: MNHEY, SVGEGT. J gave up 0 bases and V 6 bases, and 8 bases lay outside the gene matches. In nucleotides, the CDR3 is TGTGCCAGCAGCCGCGGACTAGCGGGAGATCCCTCCTACAATGAGCAGTTCTTC. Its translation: CASSRGLAGDPSYNEQFF.

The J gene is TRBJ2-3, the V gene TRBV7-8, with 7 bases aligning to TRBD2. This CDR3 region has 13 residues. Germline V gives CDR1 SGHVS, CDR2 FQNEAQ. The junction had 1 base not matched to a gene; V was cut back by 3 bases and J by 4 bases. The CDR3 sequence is CASSFREADTQYF. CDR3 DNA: TGTGCCAGCAGCTTCCGGGAGGCAGATACGCAGTATTTT.

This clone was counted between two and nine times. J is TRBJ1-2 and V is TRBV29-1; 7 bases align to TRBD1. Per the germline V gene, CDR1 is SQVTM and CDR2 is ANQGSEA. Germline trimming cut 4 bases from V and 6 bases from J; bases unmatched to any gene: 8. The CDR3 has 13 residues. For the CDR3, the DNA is TGCAGCGTTGGGGAAGGGGGCGGCCATGGCTACACCTTC. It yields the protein CSVGEGGGHGYTF. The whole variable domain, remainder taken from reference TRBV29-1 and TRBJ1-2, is SAVISQKPSRDICQRGTSLTIQCQVDSQVTMMFWYRQQPGQSLTLIATANQGSEATYESGFVIDKFPISRPNLTFSTLTVSNMSPEDSSIYLCSVGEGGGHGYTFGSGTRLTVV.

The CDR3 here is CSVEEVGRSNTEAFF. The CDR3 DNA sequence: TGCAGCGTTGAGGAGGTCGGGAGATCCAACACTGAAGCTTTCTTT. The chain recombines TRBV29-1 with TRBJ1-1; unclear D gene. CDR1 is SQVTM, CDR2 ANQGSEA, per germline. This CDR3 region has 15 residues. V lost 3 bases and J 2 bases, leaving 16 bases between the germline ends.

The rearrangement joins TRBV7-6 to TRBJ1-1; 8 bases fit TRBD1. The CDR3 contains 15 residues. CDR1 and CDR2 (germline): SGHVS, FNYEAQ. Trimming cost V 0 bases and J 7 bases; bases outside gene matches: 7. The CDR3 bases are TGTGCCAGCAGCTTAGCCCCAGGGGGCAATGTTGAAGCTTTCTTT. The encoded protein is CASSLAPGGNVEAFF. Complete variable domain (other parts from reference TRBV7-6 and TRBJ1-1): GAGVSQSPRYKVTKRGQDVALRCDPISGHVSLYWYRQALGQGPEFLTYFNYEAQQDKSGLPNDRFSAERPEGSISTLTIQRTEQRDSAMYRCASSLAPGGNVEAFFGQGTRLTVV.

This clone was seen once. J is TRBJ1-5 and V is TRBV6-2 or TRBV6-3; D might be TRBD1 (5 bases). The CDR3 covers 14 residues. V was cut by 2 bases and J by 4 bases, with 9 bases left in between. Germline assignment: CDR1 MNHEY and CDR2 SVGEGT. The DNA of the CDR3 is TGTGCCAGCAGTTACAGACAGAAGAATCAGCCCCAGCATTTT. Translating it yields CASSYRQKNQPQHF.

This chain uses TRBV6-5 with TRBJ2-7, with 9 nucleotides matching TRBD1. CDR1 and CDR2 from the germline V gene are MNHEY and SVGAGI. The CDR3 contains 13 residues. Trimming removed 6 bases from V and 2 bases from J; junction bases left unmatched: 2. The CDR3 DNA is TGTGCCAGCAGGGGGGACAGGGCCTACGAGCAGTACTTC. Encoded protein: CASRGDRAYEQYF.

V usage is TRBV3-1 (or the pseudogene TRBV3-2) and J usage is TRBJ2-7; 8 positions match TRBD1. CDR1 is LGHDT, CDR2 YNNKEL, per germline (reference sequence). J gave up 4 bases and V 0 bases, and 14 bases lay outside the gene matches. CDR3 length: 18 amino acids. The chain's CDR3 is CASSQDGVRDRIPYEQYF. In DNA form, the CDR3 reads TGTGCCAGCAGCCAAGACGGAGTTAGGGACAGGATTCCTTACGAGCAGTACTTC.

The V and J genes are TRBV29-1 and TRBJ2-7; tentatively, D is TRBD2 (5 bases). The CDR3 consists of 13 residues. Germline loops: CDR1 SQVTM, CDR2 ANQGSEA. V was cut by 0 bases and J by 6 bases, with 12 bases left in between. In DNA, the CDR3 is TGCAGCGTTGAAGACCCGCGCGGAGGCGAGCAGTACTTC. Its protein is CSVEDPRGGEQYF.

CDR3 nucleotide sequence: TGTGCCAGCAGCTCCAAAGGAAGAAGACCGGGAGCGCTGGGGTATAGCAATCAGCCCCAGCATTTT. Protein sequence: CASSSKGRRPGALGYSNQPQHF. The gene calls are TRBV7-8 and TRBJ1-5; D is uncertain. The CDR3 has 22 amino acids. V lost 4 bases to trimming and J lost 0 bases, with 31 bases between them. In germline, CDR1 is SGHVS, CDR2 FQNEAQ.

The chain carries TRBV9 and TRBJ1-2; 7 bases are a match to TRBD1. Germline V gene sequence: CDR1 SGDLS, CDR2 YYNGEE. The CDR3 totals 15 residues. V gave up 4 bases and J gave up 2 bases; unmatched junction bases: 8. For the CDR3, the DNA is TGTGCCAGCAGCCCAAGGGGGCATCGCAACTATGGCTACACCTTC. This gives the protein CASSPRGHRNYGYTF.

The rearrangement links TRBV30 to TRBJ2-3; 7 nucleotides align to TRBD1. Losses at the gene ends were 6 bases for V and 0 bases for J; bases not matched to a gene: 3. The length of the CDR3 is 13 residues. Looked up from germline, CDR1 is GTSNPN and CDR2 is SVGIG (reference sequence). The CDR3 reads CACRDSSTDTQYF. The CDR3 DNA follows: TGTGCCTGCCGGGACAGCAGCACAGATACGCAGTATTTT.

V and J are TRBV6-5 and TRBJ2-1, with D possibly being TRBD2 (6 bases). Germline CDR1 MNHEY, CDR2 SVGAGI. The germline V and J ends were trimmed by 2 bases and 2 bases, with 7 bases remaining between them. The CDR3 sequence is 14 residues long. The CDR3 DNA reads TGTGCCAGCAGTTACCGGGGGACCTACAATGAGCAGTTCTTC. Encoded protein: CASSYRGTYNEQFF.